This TCR beta chain was sequenced in a study of shared clonotypes between healthy human individuals. Notes on the study in general: Estimated clonotype richness was generally higher in naive than memory subsets. Enrolling few donors narrowed the genetic and exposure-history diversity that was represented.

Here immunoSEQ multiplex PCR was the method, and the copy in TCRdb shows in-frame clones only, minus some. The sample has fewer than 1 million clones, 90% to 98% seen once. Selected positively for CCR7 and CD45RO-negative, naive CD8 cells excluded terminally differentiated effector memory CD45RA+ cells. None of the donors, who were healthy HIV-negative adults, had recently had acute infections or vaccinations. V was trimmed by 0 bases and J by 9 bases, leaving 18 bases between them. The CDR3 is 16 residues long. Germline V gene sequence: CDR1 LNHNV, CDR2 YYDKDF (reference sequence). About this clone itself: Its antigen is unknown.

Specimen: naive CD8+ T cells sorted from blood. This TCR derives from a man aged 25-40 years in good health. The chain employs TRBV15 and TRBJ2-1; weak D call: TRBD1 (6 bases). The CDR3, as DNA: TGTGCCACCAGCAGAGAAAGTGCAGGGGATAGGGGTGAGCAGTTCTTC. This encodes CATSRESAGDRGEQFF.